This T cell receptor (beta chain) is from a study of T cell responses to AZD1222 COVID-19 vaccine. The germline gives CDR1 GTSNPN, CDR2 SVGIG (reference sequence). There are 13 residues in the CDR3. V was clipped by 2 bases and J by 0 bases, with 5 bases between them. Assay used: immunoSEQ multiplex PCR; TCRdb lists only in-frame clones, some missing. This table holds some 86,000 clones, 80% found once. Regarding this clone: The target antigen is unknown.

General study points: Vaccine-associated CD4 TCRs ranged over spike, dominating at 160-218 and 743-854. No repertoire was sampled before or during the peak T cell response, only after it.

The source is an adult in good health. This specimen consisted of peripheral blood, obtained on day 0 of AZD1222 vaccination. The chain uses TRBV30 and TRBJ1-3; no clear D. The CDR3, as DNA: TGTGCCTGGAGTATGGACTCTGGAAACACCATATATTTT. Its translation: CAWSMDSGNTIYF.